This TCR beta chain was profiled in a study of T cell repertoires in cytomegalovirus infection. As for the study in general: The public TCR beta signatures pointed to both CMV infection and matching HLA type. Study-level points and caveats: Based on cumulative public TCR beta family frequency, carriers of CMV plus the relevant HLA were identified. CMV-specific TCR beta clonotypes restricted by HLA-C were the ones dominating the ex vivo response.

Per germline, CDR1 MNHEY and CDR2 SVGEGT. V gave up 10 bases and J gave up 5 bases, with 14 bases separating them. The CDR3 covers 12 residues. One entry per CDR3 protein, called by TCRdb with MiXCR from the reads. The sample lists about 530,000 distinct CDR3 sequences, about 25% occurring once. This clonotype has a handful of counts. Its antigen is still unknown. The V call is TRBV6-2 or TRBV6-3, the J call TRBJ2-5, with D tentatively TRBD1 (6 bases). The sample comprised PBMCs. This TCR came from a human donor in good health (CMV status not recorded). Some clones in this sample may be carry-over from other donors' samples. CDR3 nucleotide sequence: TGTGCCAAAGTACAGGGTCGGGAGACCCAGTACTTC. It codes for CAKVQGRETQYF.